The 12 T cell receptor beta chains given below trace back to one sample, sequenced in a study of blood T cells in healthy people across ages. Next came a second PCR, run for about 6 to 12 cycles, which used a sample-barcoded 5' primer along with a J-beta primer mix. TCRdb re-derived calls from the 5' RACE reads in MiXCR, one entry per CDR3 protein. The data contain 650,000 to 1,000,000 distinct CDR3 sequences, approximately 35% of them singletons. Sequenced sample: blood. The source is a man aged 18 to 30 in good health.

The chain uses TRBV11-2 and TRBJ2-1; 9 bases agree with TRBD2. The CDR3 is made up of 15 amino acids. Germline V gene lookup returns CDR1 SGHAT and CDR2 FQNNGV. The V and J ends lost 0 bases and 6 bases, in that order; junction bases with no gene match: 3. The CDR3 spells CASSLEAAGGNEQFF. The CDR3 coding sequence is TGTGCCAGCAGCTTAGAGGCAGCGGGGGGCAATGAGCAGTTCTTC.

The CDR3 coding sequence is TGCAGTGCTACTAGTGGCAATGAGCAGTTCTTC. Translated: CSATSGNEQFF. The chain carries TRBV20-1 and TRBJ2-1; no clear D. The CDR3 loop spans 11 amino acids. Germline CDR1 is DFQATT and CDR2 is SNEGSKA (reference sequence). Trimming stripped 4 bases from V and 6 bases from J, with 7 bases between.

With respect to this clonotype: A read error may be the cause here, since a much bigger clone is one base away. This chain uses TRBV6-5 with TRBJ2-5; 8 bases fit TRBD1. From germline, CDR1 is MNHEY and CDR2 SVGAGI. This CDR3 has 15 residues. Trimming took 2 bases from V and 11 from J; bases not matched to a gene: 13. The CDR3 sequence: CASSYEQGGREEQYF. CDR3 DNA sequence: TGTGCCAGCAGTTACGAACAGGGGGGCAGGGAGGAGCAGTACTTC.

This clonotype was counted only a few times. The chain recombines TRBV5-1 with TRBJ2-2; possible D gene TRBD2, 6 bases. The CDR3 is 18 amino acids. Trimming shortened V by 0 bases and J by 3 bases, and 18 bases separated the two germline ends. Germline CDR1 and CDR2: SGHRS and YFSETQ. CDR3 nucleotide sequence: TGCGCCAGCAGCTTGGCCGGCTCTGGGGGGAGCTACACCGGGGAGCTGTTTTTT. Its protein is CASSLAGSGGSYTGELFF.

The CDR3 loop reads CASSFGGTGFGQYF. The CDR3 DNA is TGTGCCAGCAGTTTCGGTGGGACCGGCTTCGGGCAGTACTTC. The V gene is TRBV12-3 or TRBV12-4, the J gene TRBJ2-7; TRBD1 or TRBD2 may be the D gene (5 bases each). V dropped 3 bases and J dropped 9 bases, with 18 bases sitting between them. This CDR3 is built from 14 residues.

V is TRBV11-2 and J is TRBJ2-1; D unresolved. The germline gives CDR1 SGHAT, CDR2 FQNNGV. This CDR3 has 15 residues. The V end lost 0 bases, the J end lost 4 bases, and 10 bases lay between the germline ends. As DNA, the CDR3 is TGTGCCAGCAGCTTAGAGGGTTCAAGATACAATGAGCAGTTCTTC. It encodes CASSLEGSRYNEQFF.

This clonotype has just a few counts. The chain combines TRBV12-3 or TRBV12-4 with TRBJ2-2, with 7 bases that match TRBD2. The CDR3 totals 16 residues. Trimming took 6 bases from V and 0 from J; bases not matched to a gene: 7. CDR3 sequence reads: CASSRGVGPNTGELFF. CDR3 nucleotide sequence: TGTGCCAGCAGCCGGGGGGTGGGGCCGAACACCGGGGAGCTGTTTTTT.

This clonotype showed up just a few times. The chain carries TRBV4-3 and TRBJ1-6; the D gene is possibly TRBD1 (5 bases). This CDR3 is built from 15 residues. The V gene lost 1 base and the J gene lost 8 bases, with 12 bases spanning the gap. In germline, CDR1 is LGHNA, CDR2 YSLEER. DNA for the CDR3: TGCGCCAGCAGCCAAGTAACAGGAAACCATTCACCCCTCCACTTT. Protein sequence: CASSQVTGNHSPLHF.

This clonotype was recorded a few times. This chain joins TRBV12-3 or TRBV12-4 and TRBJ2-7, with TRBD1 matching over 9 bases. V lost 3 bases and J lost 5; bases outside the gene matches: 5. The CDR3 is 14 amino acids. The CDR3 sequence is CASSLYWTGDEQYF. The CDR3 DNA follows: TGTGCCAGCAGTTTGTACTGGACAGGGGACGAGCAGTACTTC.

Of note for this clonotype: Being one base from a much bigger clone, this may be a read error. This chain connects TRBV20-1 to TRBJ2-1; tentatively, D is TRBD1 or TRBD2 (5 bases each). CDR1 is DFQATT, CDR2 SNEGSKA, per germline (reference sequence). CDR3 size: 12 residues. In DNA form, the CDR3 reads TGCAGGCCGGGACCCCTGTGGAATGAGCAGTTCTTC. Protein sequence: CRPGPLWNEQFF.

This clonotype has only a few counts. The chain employs TRBV6-6 and TRBJ2-1, with TRBD1 identical over 8 bases. The V and J ends lost 6 bases and 8 bases, in that order; junction bases with no gene match: 9. Germline V gives CDR1 MNHNY, CDR2 SVGAGI (reference sequence). This CDR3 is 14 amino acids long. CDR3 sequence: CASRRTGSRDEQFF. CDR3 DNA sequence: TGTGCCAGCAGAAGGACAGGGAGTAGGGATGAGCAGTTCTTC.

This clonotype was seen a handful of times. This sequence joins TRBV29-1 and TRBJ2-2; 10 nucleotides align to TRBD1. With 5 bases clipped from V and 3 bases from J, the junction kept 9 bases outside the gene matches. Looked up from germline, CDR1 is SQVTM and CDR2 is ANQGSEA. The length of the CDR3 is 16 residues. CDR3 amino acids: CSVHGRQGADTGELFF. The CDR3 DNA reads as TGCAGCGTTCACGGCAGACAGGGGGCTGACACCGGGGAGCTGTTTTTT.